This T cell receptor (beta chain) was retrieved from a study of blood T cell repertoires in COVID-19. Looking at the study overall: There were acute and convalescent COVID-19 samples, and they came from the United States, Italy and Spain.

This clone was counted between two and nine times. The V segment lost 4 bases and the J segment 3 bases; nucleotides outside the gene matches: 2. The CDR3 totals 15 residues. From germline, CDR1 is SGHAT and CDR2 FQNNGV. Per the original methods: Quantification of nucleated cells was approximated via reference gene primer amplification. The assay was immunoSEQ multiplex PCR, and TCRdb's table has in-frame clones only and misses some. V and J calls and clone size are as listed in that table; D and trimming were resolved from the DNA. This sample has some 180,000 clones, with approximately 85% found just once.

Input material: PBMCs or T cells enriched from blood (not recorded which). The source of this sequence is a man aged 35 to 55 who had recovered from COVID-19. The chain couples TRBV11-2 to TRBJ2-7; 14 positions agree with TRBD2. CDR3 nucleotides: TGTGCCAGCAGCTACGGGACTAGCGGGAGCTACGAGCAGTACTTC. Protein product: CASSYGTSGSYEQYF.